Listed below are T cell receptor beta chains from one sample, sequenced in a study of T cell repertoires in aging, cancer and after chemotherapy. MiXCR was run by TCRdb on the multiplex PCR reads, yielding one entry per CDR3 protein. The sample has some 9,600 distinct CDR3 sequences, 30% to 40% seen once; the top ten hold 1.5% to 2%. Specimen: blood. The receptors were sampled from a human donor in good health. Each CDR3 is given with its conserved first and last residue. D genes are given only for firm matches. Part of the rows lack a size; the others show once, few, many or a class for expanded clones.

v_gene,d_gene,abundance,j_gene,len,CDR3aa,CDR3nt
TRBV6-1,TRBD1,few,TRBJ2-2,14,CASSDRANTGELFF,TGTGCCAGCAGCGACAGGGCGAACACCGGGGAGCTGTTTTTT
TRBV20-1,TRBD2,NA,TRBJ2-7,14,CSAGPGLAGFEQYF,TGCAGTGCTGGTCCGGGACTAGCGGGGTTCGAGCAGTACTTC
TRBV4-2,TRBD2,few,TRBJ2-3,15,CASSRERGSTDTQYF,TGTGCCAGCAGCCGAGAGCGGGGTAGCACAGATACGCAGTATTTT
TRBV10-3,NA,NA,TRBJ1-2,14,CAISPGGAYYGYTF,TGTGCCATCAGTCCTGGGGGGGCGTACTATGGCTACACCTTC
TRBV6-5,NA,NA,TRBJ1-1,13,CASIRGQGTEAFF,TGTGCCAGCATTCGGGGCCAGGGGACTGAAGCTTTCTTT
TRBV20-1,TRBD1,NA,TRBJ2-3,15,CSARDGRQGTDMQYF,TGCAGTGCTAGAGATGGCCGGCAAGGGACAGATATGCAGTATTTT
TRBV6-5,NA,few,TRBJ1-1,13,CASSSHRNTEAFF,TGTGCCAGCAGTTCCCACAGGAACACTGAAGCTTTCTTT
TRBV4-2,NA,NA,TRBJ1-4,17,CASSQGMGRQLLEKLFF,TGTGCCAGCAGCCAAGGCATGGGGAGACAGCTCCTTGAAAAACTGTTTTTT
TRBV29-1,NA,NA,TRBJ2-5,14,CSVRYRGAGETQYF,TGCAGCGTCCGATATCGAGGGGCGGGAGAGACCCAGTACTTC
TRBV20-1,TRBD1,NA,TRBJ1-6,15,CSASDRAFYNSPLHF,TGCAGTGCTTCGGACAGGGCTTTCTATAATTCACCCCTCCACTTT
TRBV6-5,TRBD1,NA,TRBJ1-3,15,CASSRDRVSGNTIYF,TGTGCCAGCAGTCGCGACAGGGTTTCTGGAAACACCATATATTTT
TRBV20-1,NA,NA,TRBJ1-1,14,CSARDTGGYTEAFF,TGCAGTGCTAGAGATACGGGGGGGTACACTGAAGCTTTCTTT
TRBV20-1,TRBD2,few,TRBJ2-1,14,CSAKTSGGWNEQFF,TGCAGTGCCAAGACTAGCGGGGGTTGGAATGAGCAGTTCTTC
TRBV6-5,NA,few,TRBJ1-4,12,CASRGVGEKLFF,TGTGCCAGCAGAGGGGTTGGTGAAAAACTGTTTTTT
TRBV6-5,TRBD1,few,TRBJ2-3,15,CASSADRGRGDTQYF,TGTGCCAGCAGCGCTGACAGGGGCAGAGGAGATACGCAGTATTTT
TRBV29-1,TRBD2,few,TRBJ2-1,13,CSDTSGGRGEQFF,TGCAGTGATACTAGCGGGGGGCGGGGTGAGCAGTTCTTC
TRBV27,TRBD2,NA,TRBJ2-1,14,CASRGSGGAAEQFF,TGTGCCAGCAGGGGTAGCGGGGGGGCCGCTGAGCAGTTCTTC
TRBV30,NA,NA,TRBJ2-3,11,CASRLEDTQYF,TGTGCCTCTCGACTAGAAGATACGCAGTATTTT
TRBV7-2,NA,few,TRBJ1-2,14,CASSPWTVNYGYTF,TGTGCCAGCAGCCCCTGGACAGTTAACTATGGCTACACCTTC
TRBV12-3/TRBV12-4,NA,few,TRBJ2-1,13,CASSPPGYYEQFF,TGTGCCAGCAGCCCCCCAGGGTACTATGAGCAGTTCTTC
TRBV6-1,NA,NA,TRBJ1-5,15,CASSVGGIGNQPQHF,TGTGCCAGCAGTGTTGGGGGAATTGGCAATCAGCCCCAGCATTTT
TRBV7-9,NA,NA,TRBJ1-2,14,CASSTTRQTSGYTF,TGTGCCAGCAGCACCACTAGACAGACGTCTGGCTACACCTTC
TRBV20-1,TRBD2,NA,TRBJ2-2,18,CSARETQLAGANTGELFF,TGCAGTGCTAGAGAGACTCAACTCGCGGGGGCGAACACCGGGGAGCTGTTTTTT
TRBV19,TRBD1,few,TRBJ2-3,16,CASSRLGQGRTDTQYF,TGTGCCAGTAGTCGGCTTGGACAGGGAAGAACAGATACGCAGTATTTT
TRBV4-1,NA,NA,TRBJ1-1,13,CASSQTQNTEAFF,TGCGCCAGCAGCCAAACCCAGAACACTGAAGCTTTCTTT
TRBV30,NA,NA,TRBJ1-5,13,CAWSVTGNQHQHF,TGTGCCTGGAGTGTAACAGGCAATCAGCACCAGCATTTT
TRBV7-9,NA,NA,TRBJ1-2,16,CASSLGVWGNNYGYTF,TGTGCCAGCAGCTTAGGCGTGTGGGGGAATAACTATGGCTACACCTTC
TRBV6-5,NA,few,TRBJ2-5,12,CASSYRGETQYF,TGTGCCAGCAGTTACAGGGGAGAGACCCAGTACTTC
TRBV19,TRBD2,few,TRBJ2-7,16,CATRYDGTSGGYEQYF,TGTGCCACCCGGTACGACGGGACTAGCGGGGGTTACGAGCAGTACTTC
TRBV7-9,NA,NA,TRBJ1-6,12,CASSLNNSPLHF,TGTGCCAGCAGCTTAAATAATTCACCCCTCCACTTT
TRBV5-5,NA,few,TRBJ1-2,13,CASSQTRNYGYTF,TGTGCCAGCAGCCAGACCAGAAACTATGGCTACACCTTC
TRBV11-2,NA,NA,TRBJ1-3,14,CASSFKSSGNTIYF,TGTGCCAGCAGCTTCAAAAGCTCTGGAAACACCATATATTTT
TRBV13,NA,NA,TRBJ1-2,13,CASSSTGTGGYTF,TGTGCCAGCAGCTCCACAGGGACTGGTGGCTACACCTTC
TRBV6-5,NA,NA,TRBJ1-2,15,CASSYRTVSNYGYTF,TGTGCCAGCAGTTACAGGACCGTATCTAACTATGGCTACACCTTC
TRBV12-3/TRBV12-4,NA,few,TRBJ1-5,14,CASSHGQANQPQHF,TGTGCCAGCAGCCATGGACAAGCCAATCAGCCCCAGCATTTT
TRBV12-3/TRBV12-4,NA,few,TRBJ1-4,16,CASSLYSAGTNEKLFF,TGTGCCAGCAGTTTATATAGTGCGGGCACAAATGAAAAACTGTTTTTT
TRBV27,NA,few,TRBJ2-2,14,CASSFPGYTGELFF,TGTGCCAGCAGTTTCCCAGGGTACACCGGGGAGCTGTTTTTT
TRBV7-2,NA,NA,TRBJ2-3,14,CASSAGIELDTQYF,TGTGCCAGCAGCGCGGGAATAGAACTAGATACGCAGTATTTT
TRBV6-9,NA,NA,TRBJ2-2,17,CASSYSAGESNTGELFF,TGTGCCAGCAGTTATTCGGCTGGAGAGTCGAACACCGGGGAGCTGTTTTTT
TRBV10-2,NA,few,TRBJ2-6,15,CASSEGISGANVLTF,TGCGCCAGCAGTGAGGGTATTTCTGGGGCCAACGTCCTGACTTTC
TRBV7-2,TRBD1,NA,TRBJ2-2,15,CASSFGQGNTGELFF,TGTGCCAGCAGCTTTGGACAGGGGAACACCGGGGAGCTGTTTTTT
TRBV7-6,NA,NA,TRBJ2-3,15,CASSPPGASTDTQYF,TGTGCCAGTAGTCCCCCTGGGGCGAGCACAGATACGCAGTATTTT
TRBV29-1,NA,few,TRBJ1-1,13,CSVGTGRRTEAFF,TGCAGCGTTGGTACAGGGCGTCGGACTGAAGCTTTCTTT
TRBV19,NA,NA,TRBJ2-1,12,CASSIRGAEQFF,TGTGCCAGTAGTATAAGGGGGGCTGAGCAGTTCTTC